These 3 T cell receptor beta chains originate from one sample sequenced in a study of T cell responses to AZD1222 COVID-19 vaccine (dated by TCRdb to the early 2020s). Libraries came from the immunoSEQ multiplex PCR assay. As stored in TCRdb, this immuneACCESS dataset retains in-frame rearrangements with V and J assigned. A fraction of the clones does not appear; measured against another copy, unresolved V genes explain less than half of the discrepancy, and the remainder lacks a known reason. The sample contains around 160,000 clones, 92% of them found a single time. Of the sample, 1% to 1.5% falls within the top ten clones. The intended sense of this specimen's time point label: about 28 days (+/-7) after the second vaccine dose. Sequenced here: peripheral blood, sampled 28 days after the second AZD1222 dose. These receptors all come from an adult who received the AZD1222 COVID-19 vaccine.

The CDR3 region has the DNA TGTGCCAGCAGCTTAGCAACGGGAGGCCTCCATGAGCAGTTCTTC. It yields the protein CASSLATGGLHEQFF. The chain combines TRBV7-2 with TRBJ2-1, with 7 bases lining up with TRBD2. CDR3 size: 15 residues. Trimming removed 0 bases from V and 8 bases from J; junction bases left unmatched: 7. The V gene's germline CDR1 is SGHTA and CDR2 FQGNSA.

The chain couples TRBV7-2 to TRBJ2-5; no reliable D call. In germline, CDR1 is SGHTA, CDR2 FQGNSA. The V gene lost 4 bases and the J gene lost 5 bases, with 5 bases spanning the gap. This CDR3 is built from 11 residues. DNA of the CDR3: TGTGCCAGCAGCTCCCGGGAGACCCAGTACTTC. Amino acids: CASSSRETQYF. Supplemented by reference TRBV7-2 and TRBJ2-5, the full variable domain reads GAGVSQSPSNKVTEKGKDVELRCDPISGHTALYWYRQSLGQGLEFLIYFQGNSAPDKSGLPSDRFSAERTGGSVSTLTIQRTQQEDSAVYLCASSSRETQYFGPGTRLLVL.

The chain is built from TRBV2 and TRBJ1-4, with D possibly being TRBD1 (5 bases). The CDR3 is 13 residues long. V shed 7 bases and J shed 10 bases, with 16 bases lying between them. Germline V gives CDR1 SNHLY, CDR2 FYNNEI. This CDR3 is CASTLGGGVKLFF. The CDR3 DNA follows: TGTGCCAGCACCCTCGGTGGGGGGGTAAAACTGTTTTTT.